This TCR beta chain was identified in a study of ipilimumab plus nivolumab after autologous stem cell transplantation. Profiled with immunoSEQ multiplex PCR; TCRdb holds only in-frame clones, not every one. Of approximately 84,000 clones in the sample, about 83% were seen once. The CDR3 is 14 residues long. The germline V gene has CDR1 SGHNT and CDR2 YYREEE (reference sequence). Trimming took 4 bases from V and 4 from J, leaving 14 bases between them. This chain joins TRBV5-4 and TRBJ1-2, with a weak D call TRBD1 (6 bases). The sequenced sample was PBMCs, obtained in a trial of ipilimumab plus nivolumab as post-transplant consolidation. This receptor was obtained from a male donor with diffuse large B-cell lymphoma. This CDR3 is CASSVGTKGYGYTF. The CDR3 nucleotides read TGTGCCAGCAGCGTAGGGACAAAAGGCTATGGCTACACCTTC.